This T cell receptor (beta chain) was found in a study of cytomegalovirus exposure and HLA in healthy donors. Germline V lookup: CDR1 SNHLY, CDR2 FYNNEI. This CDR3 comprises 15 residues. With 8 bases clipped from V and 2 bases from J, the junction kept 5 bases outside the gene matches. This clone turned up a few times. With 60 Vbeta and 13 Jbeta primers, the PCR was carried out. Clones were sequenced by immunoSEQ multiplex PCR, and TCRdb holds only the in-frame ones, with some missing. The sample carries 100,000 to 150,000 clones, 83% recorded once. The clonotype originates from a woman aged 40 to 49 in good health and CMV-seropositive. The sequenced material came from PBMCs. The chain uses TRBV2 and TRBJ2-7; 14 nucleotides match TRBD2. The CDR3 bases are TGTGCCAGCCGCCGGGGACTAGCGGGGGCCTACGAGCAGTACTTC. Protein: CASRRGLAGAYEQYF.